One sample yielded the 10 T cell receptor beta chains listed below, sequenced in a study of cytomegalovirus exposure and HLA in healthy donors. The primer mix had 60 Vbeta and 13 Jbeta primers. Here immunoSEQ multiplex PCR was the method, and the copy in TCRdb shows in-frame clones only, minus some. The sample yields around 180,000 clones, 80% to 85% seen once. The sequencing input was PBMCs. The origin of the receptors is a woman under 30 in good health and CMV-seropositive.

The chain has TRBV4-2 and TRBJ1-2; tentatively, D is TRBD1 (5 bases). Trimming cost V 5 bases and J 4 bases, with 17 bases left between them. The length of the CDR3 is 15 residues. The germline V gene has CDR1 LGHNA and CDR2 YNFKEQ. For the CDR3, the DNA is TGTGCCAGCAGCTCCCAGGACACCACCTCCTATGGCTACACCTTC. Its protein is CASSSQDTTSYGYTF.

V and J are TRBV19 and TRBJ1-2; D gene unclear. In germline, CDR1 is LNHDA, CDR2 SQIVND (reference sequence). Trimming cost V 5 bases and J 4 bases, with 17 bases left between them. There are 15 residues in the CDR3. The CDR3 spells CASSLSPVPGYGYTF. CDR3 nucleotide sequence: TGTGCCAGTAGTCTATCTCCGGTGCCCGGCTATGGCTACACCTTC.

The chain uses TRBV15 and TRBJ2-5; 9 positions agree with TRBD1. V lost 3 bases to trimming and J lost 5 bases; unmatched junction nucleotides: 4. Germline CDR1 LNHNV, CDR2 YYDKDF (reference sequence). The CDR3 is made up of 14 amino acids. This CDR3 reads CATSRGQGEETQYF. The CDR3 DNA follows: TGTGCCACCAGCAGGGGACAGGGTGAGGAGACCCAGTACTTC.

The V call is TRBV6-5, the J call TRBJ1-3, with 7 bases lining up with TRBD1. CDR3 length: 15 residues. Germline assignment: CDR1 MNHEY and CDR2 SVGAGI. The V gene end was trimmed by 5 bases and the J gene end by 2 bases; junction bases not matched to a gene: 6. The CDR3 sequence is CASSKQGQAGNTIYF. In DNA, the CDR3 is TGTGCCAGCAGTAAACAGGGGCAGGCTGGAAACACCATATATTTT.

This rearrangement joins TRBV4-2 to TRBJ1-4, with a weak D call TRBD1 (5 bases). CDR3 length equals 14 residues. Germline CDR1 LGHNA, CDR2 YNFKEQ. Trimming took 8 bases from V and 8 from J, leaving 18 bases between them. CDR3 loop: CASRGGGTTEKLFF. DNA of the CDR3: TGTGCCAGCCGCGGGGGGGGAACGACCGAAAAACTGTTTTTT.

The CDR3 DNA reads as TGCGCCAGCAGCCAAGACCCCCGGGGGGACCCCTACAATGAGCAGTTCTTC. Its translation is CASSQDPRGDPYNEQFF. The chain is built from TRBV4-1 and TRBJ2-1; 7 bases agree with TRBD2. Germline V gives CDR1 MGHRA, CDR2 YSYEKL. V lost 0 bases and J lost 2; bases outside the gene matches: 7. The CDR3 runs 17 residues.

The chain carries TRBV28 and TRBJ2-1; TRBD1 matches 8 bases. The CDR3 is 16 residues long. J gave up 3 bases and V 2 bases, and 6 bases lay outside the gene matches. Germline V gene data show CDR1 as MDHEN and CDR2 as SYDVKM. CDR3 region: CASSLTGQGNYNEQFF. CDR3 DNA: TGTGCCAGCAGTTTAACCGGACAGGGAAACTACAATGAGCAGTTCTTC. The complete variable domain, with remaining parts taken from reference TRBV28 and TRBJ2-1, reads DVKVTQSSRYLVKRTGEKVFLECVQDMDHENMFWYRQDPGLGLRLIYFSYDVKMKEKGDIPEGYSVSREKKERFSLILESASTNQTSMYLCASSLTGQGNYNEQFFGPGTRLTVL.

Only one count was recorded for this clone. The V gene is TRBV6-5, the J gene TRBJ1-1, with D possibly being TRBD1 (6 bases). V was shortened by 6 bases and J by 5 bases, with 16 bases between the two germline ends. Germline V gene lookup returns CDR1 MNHEY and CDR2 SVGAGI. The CDR3 spans 14 residues. The CDR3 loop reads CASRLDRRETEAFF. CDR3 coding DNA: TGTGCCAGCAGATTAGACAGGCGTGAGACTGAAGCTTTCTTT.

J is TRBJ2-5 and V is TRBV2, with a weak D call TRBD2 (7 bases). The V end lost 1 base, the J end lost 4 bases, and 10 bases lay between the germline ends. The CDR3 runs 14 residues. CDR1 is SNHLY and CDR2 is FYNNEI in the germline V gene. CDR3 protein: CASSEVRGGETQYF. Here the CDR3 DNA reads TGTGCCAGCAGTGAAGTGAGGGGGGGAGAGACCCAGTACTTC.

In this sample, this clone turned up once. V usage is TRBV7-9 and J usage is TRBJ2-1, with 7 bases that match TRBD1. V was pared by 6 bases and J by 1 base, with 6 bases of the junction left unmatched. CDR3 size: 15 residues. In germline, CDR1 is SEHNR, CDR2 FQNEAQ (reference sequence). The CDR3 loop reads CASSLHRGSYNEQFF. CDR3 in DNA: TGTGCCAGCAGTTTACACAGGGGATCCTACAATGAGCAGTTCTTC.